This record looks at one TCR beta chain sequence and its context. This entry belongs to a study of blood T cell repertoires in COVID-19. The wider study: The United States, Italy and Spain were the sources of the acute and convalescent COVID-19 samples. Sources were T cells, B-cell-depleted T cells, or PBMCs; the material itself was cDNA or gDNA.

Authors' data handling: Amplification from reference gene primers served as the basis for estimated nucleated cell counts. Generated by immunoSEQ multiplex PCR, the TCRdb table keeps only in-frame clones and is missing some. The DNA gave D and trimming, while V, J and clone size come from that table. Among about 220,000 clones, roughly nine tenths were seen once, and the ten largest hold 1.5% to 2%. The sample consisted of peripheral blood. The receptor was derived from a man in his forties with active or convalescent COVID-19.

The CDR3: CASSAATGGNYGYTF. CDR3 coding DNA: TGTGCCAGCAGCGCGGCGACTGGGGGGAACTATGGCTACACCTTC. The chain combines TRBV9 with TRBJ1-2; D is possibly TRBD1 (5 bases). The germline CDR1 and CDR2 sequences are SGDLS and YYNGEE. V gave up 3 bases and J gave up 2 bases, with 14 bases separating them. The CDR3 contains 15 residues. Using reference TRBV9 and TRBJ1-2 for the parts outside the CDR3, the full variable domain is DSGVTQTPKHLITATGQRVTLRCSPRSGDLSVYWYQQSLDQGLQFLIQYYNGEERAKGNILERFSAQQFPDLHSELNLSSLELGDSALYFCASSAATGGNYGYTFGSGTRLTVV.